Here is one T cell receptor (beta chain) with its context. Its antigen is not known. The data belong to a study of T cell repertoires in cytomegalovirus infection. Whole-study context: Public TCR beta signatures marked donors with CMV infection and the matching HLA. Study findings and constraints: HLA-C-restricted CMV-specific TCR beta clonotypes were dominant in the ex vivo response. People with CMV and the relevant HLA were identified by cumulative public TCR beta family frequency.

TCRdb called the reads again in MiXCR, with one record for every CDR3 protein. This table has hundreds of thousands of distinct CDR3 sequences, 25% to 30% appearing once. This TCR was sampled from a human donor in good health (CMV status not recorded). Some clones in this sample may be carry-over from other donors' samples. The input for sequencing was cultured PBMCs, taken from culture after CMV antigen stimulation.

CDR3 in amino acids: CASSLSRGFETQYF. The CDR3 DNA reads as TGTGCCAGCAGCCTGAGCCGCGGATTTGAGACCCAGTACTTC. V is TRBV5-6 and J is TRBJ2-5; D call uncertain. Trimming pared 4 bases from V and 5 bases from J, leaving 15 bases between. Germline V gene sequence: CDR1 SGHDT, CDR2 YYEEEE. The CDR3 has 14 residues.